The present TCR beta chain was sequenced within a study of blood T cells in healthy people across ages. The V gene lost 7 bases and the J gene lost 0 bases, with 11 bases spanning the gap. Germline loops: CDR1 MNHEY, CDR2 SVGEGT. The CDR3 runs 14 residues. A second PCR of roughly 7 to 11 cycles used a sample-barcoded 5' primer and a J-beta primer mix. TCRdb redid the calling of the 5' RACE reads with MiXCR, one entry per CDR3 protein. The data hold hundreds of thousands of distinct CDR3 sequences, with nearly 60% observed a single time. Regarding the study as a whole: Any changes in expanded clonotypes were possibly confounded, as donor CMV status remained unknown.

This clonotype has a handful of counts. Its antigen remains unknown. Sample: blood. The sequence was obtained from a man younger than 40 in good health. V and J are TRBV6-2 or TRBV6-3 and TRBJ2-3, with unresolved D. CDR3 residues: CASTTTLSTDTQYF. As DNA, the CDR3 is TGTGCCAGCACTACGACTCTAAGCACAGATACGCAGTATTTT.